A selection of T cell receptor beta chains follows, all from one sample in a study of blood T cell repertoires in COVID-19. Some clones are missing from TCRdb's copy, which holds only in-frame ones; the method was immunoSEQ multiplex PCR. The sample has under 250,000 clones; around 80% are singletons. The sequenced sample was peripheral blood. The receptors come from a woman in her sixties or seventies with acute or convalescent COVID-19. CDR3s include the opening cysteine and the closing phenylalanine or tryptophan. Each record gives: J gene, D gene, V gene, clone size, CDR3 protein, CDR3 DNA. D genes are given only for firm matches. The listing skips clone size in some rows; elsewhere it reads once, few, many or a size class.

j_gene: TRBJ1-5
d_gene: TRBD1
v_gene: TRBV2
abundance: once
CDR3aa: CASSDQKDRGLGNQPQHF
CDR3nt: TGTGCCAGCAGTGACCAGAAGGACAGGGGACTGGGGAATCAGCCCCAGCATTTT

j_gene: TRBJ1-5
d_gene: TRBD1
v_gene: TRBV10-3
abundance: NA
CDR3aa: CAISGSGGPQHF
CDR3nt: TGTGCCATCAGTGGTTCAGGGGGGCCCCAGCATTTT

j_gene: TRBJ2-7
d_gene: TRBD1
v_gene: TRBV19
abundance: NA
CDR3aa: CASSIRDGRGNYEQYF
CDR3nt: TGTGCCAGTAGTATAAGGGATGGCAGGGGGAACTACGAGCAGTACTTC

j_gene: TRBJ1-4
d_gene: NA
v_gene: TRBV27
abundance: NA
CDR3aa: CASSLGGGPNEKLFF
CDR3nt: TGTGCCAGCAGTTTAGGGGGAGGGCCTAATGAAAAACTGTTTTTT

j_gene: TRBJ1-5
d_gene: NA
v_gene: TRBV13
abundance: NA
CDR3aa: CASSKDRSNQPQHF
CDR3nt: TGTGCCAGCAGCAAAGACAGAAGCAATCAGCCCCAGCATTTT

j_gene: TRBJ2-5
d_gene: TRBD1
v_gene: TRBV9
abundance: NA
CDR3aa: CASSVEGDRDQETQYF
CDR3nt: TGTGCCAGCAGCGTAGAGGGGGACAGGGACCAAGAGACCCAGTACTTC

j_gene: TRBJ2-5
d_gene: TRBD1
v_gene: TRBV7-7
abundance: once
CDR3aa: CASSPGQSQYQETQYF
CDR3nt: TGTGCCAGCAGCCCGGGACAGTCTCAATACCAAGAGACCCAGTACTTC

j_gene: TRBJ2-1
d_gene: TRBD2
v_gene: TRBV2
abundance: NA
CDR3aa: CASSPTSGSYNEQFF
CDR3nt: TGTGCCAGCAGCCCTACTAGCGGGAGTTACAATGAGCAGTTCTTC

j_gene: TRBJ1-5
d_gene: TRBD1
v_gene: TRBV30
abundance: NA
CDR3aa: CAWKWTGNLNQPQHF
CDR3nt: TGTGCCTGGAAGTGGACAGGGAACCTCAATCAGCCCCAGCATTTT

j_gene: TRBJ2-7
d_gene: NA
v_gene: TRBV6-6
abundance: NA
CDR3aa: CASSYEGGGAYEQYF
CDR3nt: TGTGCCAGCAGTTACGAGGGAGGGGGGGCCTACGAGCAGTACTTC

j_gene: TRBJ1-6
d_gene: NA
v_gene: TRBV27
abundance: NA
CDR3aa: CASSLGQDNSPLHF
CDR3nt: TGTGCCAGCAGCCTGGGGCAGGATAATTCACCCCTCCACTTT

j_gene: TRBJ2-7
d_gene: TRBD1
v_gene: TRBV5-1
abundance: NA
CDR3aa: CASSLGQGQGYEQYF
CDR3nt: TGCGCCAGCAGCTTGGGACAGGGTCAAGGGTACGAGCAGTACTTC

j_gene: TRBJ2-7
d_gene: NA
v_gene: TRBV4-1
abundance: NA
CDR3aa: CASSQDWERSSYEQYF
CDR3nt: TGCGCCAGCAGCCAAGATTGGGAGAGGAGCTCCTACGAGCAGTACTTC

j_gene: TRBJ1-5
d_gene: NA
v_gene: TRBV28
abundance: NA
CDR3aa: CASSLNQGGQPQHF
CDR3nt: TGTGCCAGCAGTTTGAATCAAGGGGGTCAGCCCCAGCATTTT

j_gene: TRBJ2-3
d_gene: TRBD2
v_gene: TRBV18
abundance: NA
CDR3aa: CASSPAGGRADTQYF
CDR3nt: TGTGCCAGCTCACCAGCGGGAGGGCGTGCAGATACGCAGTATTTT

j_gene: TRBJ2-2
d_gene: TRBD2
v_gene: TRBV11-3
abundance: few
CDR3aa: CASSRSGTQTGELFF
CDR3nt: TGTGCCAGCAGCCGCAGCGGGACTCAAACCGGGGAGCTGTTTTTT

j_gene: TRBJ2-2
d_gene: TRBD2
v_gene: TRBV7-6
abundance: NA
CDR3aa: CASSFSSGTGELFF
CDR3nt: TGTGCCAGCAGCTTTTCTAGCGGCACCGGGGAGCTGTTTTTT

j_gene: TRBJ2-7
d_gene: TRBD1
v_gene: TRBV5-4
abundance: NA
CDR3aa: CASSVPGGTGPYEQYF
CDR3nt: TGTGCCAGCAGCGTCCCCGGAGGGACAGGACCCTACGAGCAGTACTTC

j_gene: TRBJ1-5
d_gene: TRBD1
v_gene: TRBV9
abundance: NA
CDR3aa: CASSTGTGDQPQHF
CDR3nt: TGTGCCAGCAGCACCGGGACAGGGGATCAGCCCCAGCATTTT

j_gene: TRBJ1-1
d_gene: NA
v_gene: TRBV30
abundance: NA
CDR3aa: CAWSVLKGSGNTEAFF
CDR3nt: TGTGCCTGGAGTGTACTTAAAGGGAGTGGGAACACTGAAGCTTTCTTT

j_gene: TRBJ2-1
d_gene: NA
v_gene: TRBV10-1
abundance: NA
CDR3aa: CASSETGGSSYNEQFF
CDR3nt: TGCGCCAGCAGTGAGACAGGAGGGAGCTCCTACAATGAGCAGTTCTTC

j_gene: TRBJ2-1
d_gene: NA
v_gene: TRBV24-1
abundance: NA
CDR3aa: CATSTPDRSLNNEQFF
CDR3nt: TGTGCCACCAGCACCCCAGACAGGAGTCTCAACAATGAGCAGTTCTTC

j_gene: TRBJ1-6
d_gene: NA
v_gene: TRBV28
abundance: NA
CDR3aa: CASSYVKGGGWDSPLHF
CDR3nt: TGTGCCAGCAGTTATGTAAAGGGAGGGGGATGGGATTCACCCCTCCACTTT

j_gene: TRBJ2-3
d_gene: NA
v_gene: TRBV18
abundance: NA
CDR3aa: CASSPIGADDTQYF
CDR3nt: TGTGCCAGCTCACCAATTGGGGCAGACGATACGCAGTATTTT

j_gene: TRBJ1-2
d_gene: TRBD1
v_gene: TRBV7-9
abundance: NA
CDR3aa: CASRDRGGYGYTF
CDR3nt: TGTGCCAGCAGGGACAGGGGGGGATATGGCTACACCTTC

j_gene: TRBJ2-7
d_gene: TRBD2
v_gene: TRBV11-2
abundance: NA
CDR3aa: CASSRPISGRARYEQYF
CDR3nt: TGTGCCAGCAGCCGCCCTATTAGCGGGAGGGCCCGGTACGAGCAGTACTTC

j_gene: TRBJ1-6
d_gene: TRBD1
v_gene: TRBV27
abundance: NA
CDR3aa: CASSQWTGGSGSPLHF
CDR3nt: TGTGCCAGCAGTCAGTGGACAGGGGGCAGCGGTTCACCCCTCCACTTT

j_gene: TRBJ2-2
d_gene: TRBD2
v_gene: TRBV3-1/TRBV3-2
abundance: once
CDR3aa: CASTFTSATGELFF
CDR3nt: TGTGCCAGCACCTTTACTAGCGCGACCGGGGAGCTGTTTTTT

j_gene: TRBJ1-1
d_gene: NA
v_gene: TRBV3-1/TRBV3-2
abundance: once
CDR3aa: CASSQVGGRAEAFF
CDR3nt: TGTGCCAGCAGCCAAGTTGGGGGCAGGGCTGAAGCTTTCTTT

j_gene: TRBJ2-3
d_gene: NA
v_gene: TRBV28
abundance: NA
CDR3aa: CASSSTISSTDTQYF
CDR3nt: TGTGCCAGCAGTTCTACTATCTCTAGCACAGATACGCAGTATTTT

j_gene: TRBJ2-7
d_gene: NA
v_gene: TRBV19
abundance: NA
CDR3aa: CASSSGTANREMQYF
CDR3nt: TGTGCCAGTAGCTCTGGGACAGCAAACCGGGAGATGCAGTACTTC

j_gene: TRBJ2-1
d_gene: TRBD2
v_gene: TRBV24-1
abundance: NA
CDR3aa: CATSDETSGSYEQFF
CDR3nt: TGTGCCACCAGTGATGAGACTAGCGGGAGTTATGAGCAGTTCTTC

j_gene: TRBJ1-2
d_gene: TRBD1
v_gene: TRBV28
abundance: NA
CDR3aa: CASSDRTGGGGGYTF
CDR3nt: TGTGCCAGCAGCGACCGGACAGGGGGCGGCGGTGGCTACACCTTC

j_gene: TRBJ1-1
d_gene: TRBD1
v_gene: TRBV18
abundance: NA
CDR3aa: CASSPSAQGGSMNTEAFF
CDR3nt: TGTGCCAGCTCTCCCTCGGCGCAGGGGGGTTCCATGAACACTGAAGCTTTCTTT

j_gene: TRBJ1-1
d_gene: NA
v_gene: TRBV10-3
abundance: few
CDR3aa: CAISLTANTEAFF
CDR3nt: TGTGCCATCAGTTTGACAGCTAACACTGAAGCTTTCTTT

j_gene: TRBJ2-2
d_gene: NA
v_gene: TRBV23-1
abundance: NA
CDR3aa: CASSQSHRDNKDTGELFF
CDR3nt: TGCGCCAGCAGTCAATCTCACCGGGACAATAAAGACACCGGGGAGCTGTTTTTT

j_gene: TRBJ2-3
d_gene: TRBD2
v_gene: TRBV6-2/TRBV6-3
abundance: NA
CDR3aa: CASSSDTNSGRAGDTQYF
CDR3nt: TGTGCCAGCAGTTCCGATACTAATAGCGGGAGGGCCGGTGATACGCAGTATTTT

j_gene: TRBJ1-1
d_gene: NA
v_gene: TRBV28
abundance: NA
CDR3aa: CASSLTGQMNTEAFF
CDR3nt: TGTGCCAGCAGCCTGACCGGACAGATGAACACTGAAGCTTTCTTT

j_gene: TRBJ2-3
d_gene: TRBD2
v_gene: TRBV5-1
abundance: NA
CDR3aa: CASRGGKGTDTQYF
CDR3nt: TGCGCCAGCAGGGGGGGGAAGGGCACAGATACGCAGTATTTT

j_gene: TRBJ2-1
d_gene: TRBD1
v_gene: TRBV29-1
abundance: NA
CDR3aa: CSVGSTGNEQFF
CDR3nt: TGCAGCGTTGGATCGACAGGGAATGAGCAGTTCTTC

j_gene: TRBJ2-1
d_gene: TRBD2
v_gene: TRBV5-6
abundance: NA
CDR3aa: CASSSWGAGGEYNEQFF
CDR3nt: TGTGCCAGCAGCTCCTGGGGGGCGGGAGGGGAATACAATGAGCAGTTCTTC

j_gene: TRBJ2-1
d_gene: TRBD1
v_gene: TRBV24-1
abundance: NA
CDR3aa: CATSDYPGGSGDRRYNEQFF
CDR3nt: TGTGCCACCAGTGATTACCCCGGTGGATCCGGGGACAGGCGTTACAATGAGCAGTTCTTC

j_gene: TRBJ1-3
d_gene: NA
v_gene: TRBV7-8
abundance: NA
CDR3aa: CASSLRQGTSSGNTIYF
CDR3nt: TGTGCCAGCAGCTTAAGGCAGGGGACCTCCTCTGGAAACACCATATATTTT

j_gene: TRBJ1-5
d_gene: NA
v_gene: TRBV5-1
abundance: NA
CDR3aa: CASSKFQGKDQPQHF
CDR3nt: TGCGCCAGCAGCAAATTCCAGGGGAAAGATCAGCCCCAGCATTTT

j_gene: TRBJ2-2
d_gene: NA
v_gene: TRBV5-5
abundance: NA
CDR3aa: CASSSTGQSGELFF
CDR3nt: TGTGCCAGCAGCTCCACAGGGCAGAGCGGGGAGCTGTTTTTT

j_gene: TRBJ2-2
d_gene: NA
v_gene: TRBV5-1
abundance: NA
CDR3aa: CASSLEGAGELFF
CDR3nt: TGCGCCAGCAGCTTAGAGGGGGCCGGGGAGCTGTTTTTT

j_gene: TRBJ2-3
d_gene: NA
v_gene: TRBV28
abundance: NA
CDR3aa: CASSRLNREQQYF
CDR3nt: TGTGCCAGCAGTCGCCTAAACAGGGAGCAACAGTATTTT

j_gene: TRBJ2-7
d_gene: TRBD2
v_gene: TRBV5-1
abundance: NA
CDR3aa: CASSLASSGATYEQYF
CDR3nt: TGCGCCAGCAGCTTGGCCTCTAGCGGGGCCACCTACGAGCAGTACTTC

j_gene: TRBJ1-2
d_gene: NA
v_gene: TRBV29-1
abundance: NA
CDR3aa: CSVSTGLGGYTF
CDR3nt: TGCAGCGTTTCTACAGGGCTGGGTGGCTACACCTTC

j_gene: TRBJ1-5
d_gene: NA
v_gene: TRBV3-1/TRBV3-2
abundance: NA
CDR3aa: CASSQAHSNQPQHF
CDR3nt: TGTGCCAGCAGCCAGGCCCATAGCAATCAGCCCCAGCATTTT

j_gene: TRBJ2-2
d_gene: TRBD1
v_gene: TRBV11-2
abundance: few
CDR3aa: CASSLAGQGDPGELFF
CDR3nt: TGTGCCAGCAGCTTAGCGGGGCAGGGGGATCCCGGGGAGCTGTTTTTT

j_gene: TRBJ2-7
d_gene: TRBD1
v_gene: TRBV5-1
abundance: NA
CDR3aa: CASSRTGGRSYEQYF
CDR3nt: TGCGCCAGCAGCCGGACAGGGGGCCGTTCCTACGAGCAGTACTTC

j_gene: TRBJ2-2
d_gene: NA
v_gene: TRBV29-1
abundance: NA
CDR3aa: CSVVPRGAGTGELFF
CDR3nt: TGCAGCGTTGTCCCCAGGGGCGCGGGCACCGGGGAGCTGTTTTTT